This is a list of T cell receptor beta chains from one sample in a study of identical twins. MiXCR, applied by TCRdb to the 5' RACE reads, yields one record per CDR3 protein. The top ten clones hold over 7% of a sample with more than 350,000 distinct CDR3 sequences, 9% to 10% of them seen once. The sample consisted of naive T cells sorted from blood. The receptors derive from a woman aged 45-60 years in good health. Both conserved end residues are part of each CDR3. The D gene is left open where the match is weak. The listing skips clone size in some rows; elsewhere it reads once, few, many or a size class.

j_gene | d_gene | v_gene | abundance | CDR3nt | CDR3aa
TRBJ1-4 | NA | TRBV20-1 | few | TGCAGTGCTAGGGGGCTGAAGAGTGAAAAACTGTTTTTT | CSARGLKSEKLFF
TRBJ1-2 | NA | TRBV4-2 | NA | TGTGCCAGCAGCCAAGTCCCCAGGGAGGATGGCTACACCTTC | CASSQVPREDGYTF
TRBJ2-2 | NA | TRBV11-3 | NA | TGTGCCAGCAGCTTAGAACTATCTAGCGTTCCTACCGGGGAGCTGTTTTTT | CASSLELSSVPTGELFF
TRBJ1-1 | NA | TRBV20-1 | NA | TGCAGTGCTAGGCCCCGCGGGAACACTGAAGCTTTCTTT | CSARPRGNTEAFF
TRBJ2-1 | NA | TRBV4-1 | many | TGCGCCAGCAGCCAAGGGCTCAGGGAAAAGTTCTTC | CASSQGLREKFF
TRBJ1-5 | NA | TRBV12-3/TRBV12-4 | NA | TGTGCCAGCAGGGTCTCCGGGAACCGCAATCAGCCCCAGCATTTT | CASRVSGNRNQPQHF
TRBJ2-5 | TRBD2 | TRBV19 | NA | TGTGCCAGTAGTGGGGGGACTACACAAGAGACCCAGTACTTC | CASSGGTTQETQYF
TRBJ2-1 | NA | TRBV29-1 | few | TGCAGCGTTCCAGCAGGGTCTGACAATGAGCAGTTCTTC | CSVPAGSDNEQFF
TRBJ2-3 | TRBD2 | TRBV12-3/TRBV12-4 | once | TGTGCCAGCAGTTCGTCTAGCGGGATGGGGGATACGCAGTATTTT | CASSSSSGMGDTQYF
TRBJ2-5 | NA | TRBV15 | NA | TGTGCCACCAGCAGATCCAGCCGTACGGAGACCCAGTACTTC | CATSRSSRTETQYF
TRBJ2-1 | NA | TRBV6-1 | many | TGTGCCAGCAGCGAAAGGGTGGCGGGACAAGTACCCGAGCAGTTCTTC | CASSERVAGQVPEQFF
TRBJ2-5 | NA | TRBV9 | few | TGTGCCAGCAGCGAGGGGTCGTTTGGCCAAGAGACCCAGTACTTC | CASSEGSFGQETQYF
TRBJ2-6 | NA | TRBV7-8 | few | TGTGCCAGCAGCTCCCCTCGAGGGCAGACCCGGGCCAACGTCCTGACTTTC | CASSSPRGQTRANVLTF
TRBJ2-1 | NA | TRBV14 | NA | TGTGCCAGCAGCCGAAGCCGGGCGGGAAGCTACAATGAGCAGTTCTTC | CASSRSRAGSYNEQFF
TRBJ2-5 | NA | TRBV27 | NA | TGTGCCAGCAGTGTAAATGGGTTCGGGAGTGCGGTCAAAGGAGTTAAGACCCAGTACTTC | CASSVNGFGSAVKGVKTQYF